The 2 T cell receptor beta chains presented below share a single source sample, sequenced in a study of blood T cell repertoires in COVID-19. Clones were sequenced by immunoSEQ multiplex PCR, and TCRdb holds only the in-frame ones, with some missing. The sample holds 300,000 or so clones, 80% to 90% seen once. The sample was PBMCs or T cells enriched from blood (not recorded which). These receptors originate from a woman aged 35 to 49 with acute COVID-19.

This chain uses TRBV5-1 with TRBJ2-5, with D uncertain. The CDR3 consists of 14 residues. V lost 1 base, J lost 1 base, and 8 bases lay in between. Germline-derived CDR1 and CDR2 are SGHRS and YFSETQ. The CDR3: CASSLISIQETQYF. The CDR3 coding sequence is TGCGCCAGCAGCTTGATCAGTATCCAAGAGACCCAGTACTTC.

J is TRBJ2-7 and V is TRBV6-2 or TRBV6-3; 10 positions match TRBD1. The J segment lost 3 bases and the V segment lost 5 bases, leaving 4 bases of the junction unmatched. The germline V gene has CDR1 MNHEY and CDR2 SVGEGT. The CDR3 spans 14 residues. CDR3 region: CASSDWTGGYEQYF. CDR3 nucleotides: TGTGCCAGCAGTGACTGGACAGGGGGCTACGAGCAGTACTTC.